One sample yielded the 30 T cell receptor beta chains listed below, sequenced in a study of blood T cell repertoires in COVID-19. The data were produced by immunoSEQ multiplex PCR, yet TCRdb's version contains in-frame clones alone and is incomplete. The sample lists 70,000 to 100,000 clones, more than 80% occurring once. The sequencing input was peripheral blood. The source of these receptors is a woman of 80 years or more with acute or convalescent COVID-19.

This chain links TRBV7-8 with TRBJ1-5; TRBD1 is a possible D gene (6 bases). The germline gives CDR1 SGHVS, CDR2 FQNEAQ. Trimming shortened V by 0 bases and J by 6 bases, and 9 bases separated the two germline ends. The CDR3 consists of 14 residues. In DNA, the CDR3 is TGTGCCAGCAGCTTAGCGGGGGCGGTTCAGCCCCAGCATTTT. Protein sequence: CASSLAGAVQPQHF.

This sequence joins TRBV6-2 or TRBV6-3 and TRBJ1-1; perhaps TRBD1 as D (6 bases). The CDR3 sequence is 14 residues long. Deletions cut 2 bases from V and 7 bases from J, with 14 bases between. Germline values: CDR1 MNHEY, CDR2 SVGEGT. The CDR3 sequence: CASSYGGARIEAFF. DNA of the CDR3: TGTGCCAGCAGTTACGGGGGGGCTAGAATTGAAGCTTTCTTT.

The V gene is TRBV6-5, the J gene TRBJ2-7, with 8 bases fitting TRBD1. This CDR3 region has 14 residues. With 11 bases clipped from V and 7 bases from J, the junction kept 16 bases outside the gene matches. From germline, CDR1 is MNHEY and CDR2 SVGAGI. The DNA for the CDR3 is TGTGCCGTCGCGACAGGGGAGGTTCTCAAGGAGCAGTACTTC. Protein product: CAVATGEVLKEQYF.

The rearrangement links TRBV9 to TRBJ2-5; weak D call: TRBD1 (6 bases). The ends were cut back, 0 bases at V and 2 bases at J, with 14 bases in the middle. Germline-derived CDR1 and CDR2 are SGDLS and YYNGEE. CDR3 size: 16 residues. The CDR3 sequence: CASSVAPGQGQETQYF. The CDR3 DNA follows: TGTGCCAGCAGCGTAGCCCCGGGGCAGGGGCAAGAGACCCAGTACTTC.

The rearrangement joins TRBV3-1 (or the pseudogene TRBV3-2) to TRBJ1-2; D is undetermined. V lost 4 bases and J lost 8, with 14 bases in between. Germline lookup yields CDR1 LGHDT and CDR2 YNNKEL (reference sequence). The CDR3 is 13 residues long. The CDR3 coding sequence is TGTGCCAGCAGCCTTTACCCTATGATAGGCTACACCTTC. Amino acid sequence: CASSLYPMIGYTF.

The chain links TRBV6-5 to TRBJ1-5, with TRBD1 identical over 8 bases. The length of the CDR3 is 12 residues. Germline V CDR1 and CDR2: MNHEY, SVGAGI. Unmatched junction bases numbered 2, after V lost 6 bases and J lost 7 bases. DNA for the CDR3: TGTGCCAGCAGACAGGGGGAACAGCCCCAGCATTTT. It encodes CASRQGEQPQHF.

The rearrangement joins TRBV3-1 (or the pseudogene TRBV3-2) to TRBJ1-3; 7 nucleotides agree with TRBD1. The CDR3 sequence is 14 residues long. Germline V gives CDR1 LGHDT, CDR2 YNNKEL (reference sequence). With 8 bases clipped from V and 3 bases from J, the junction kept 7 bases outside the gene matches. The CDR3 reads CASAEGAGGNTIYF. In DNA, the CDR3 is TGTGCCAGCGCCGAGGGGGCTGGTGGAAACACCATATATTTT.

This clone occurred a few times. The V call is TRBV4-1, the J call TRBJ2-7; 7 bases match TRBD1. J gave up 9 bases and V 3 bases, and 14 bases lay outside the gene matches. The CDR3 is 15 amino acids. Germline-derived CDR1 and CDR2 are MGHRA and YSYEKL. The CDR3 sequence: CASSHPPATGPVQYF. In DNA, the CDR3 is TGCGCCAGCAGCCACCCCCCCGCGACAGGGCCGGTGCAGTACTTC.

This clone has more than one count but fewer than ten. The J gene is TRBJ1-1, the V gene TRBV27, with a tentative D call TRBD1 (5 bases). V lost 2 bases and J 4 bases, leaving 8 bases between the germline ends. The CDR3 has 13 amino acids. Per the germline V gene, CDR1 is MNHEY and CDR2 is SMNVEV (reference sequence). The CDR3 DNA reads as TGTGCCAGCAGTTTAACGGGGGGCACTGAAGCTTTCTTT. Translation: CASSLTGGTEAFF.

The chain is built from TRBV7-9 and TRBJ2-1, with D possibly matching TRBD1 (5 bases). V was pared by 8 bases and J by 3 bases, with 11 bases between. CDR3 size: 13 residues. Germline values: CDR1 SEHNR, CDR2 FQNEAQ (reference sequence). The CDR3 nucleotides read TGTGCCAGCCTCTTGGGGCGCTACAATGAGCAGTTCTTC. Translated: CASLLGRYNEQFF.

This clone was seen a few times. The chain carries TRBV7-2 and TRBJ2-7; TRBD1 aligns across 7 bases. J lost 2 bases, V lost 5 bases, and 6 bases had no gene match. Germline loops: CDR1 SGHTA, CDR2 FQGNSA. The CDR3 spans 14 residues. The CDR3 here is CASSPRQGAYEQYF. For the CDR3, the DNA is TGTGCCAGCAGCCCCCGACAGGGCGCCTACGAGCAGTACTTC.

The J gene is TRBJ1-3, the V gene TRBV9; D possibly corresponds to TRBD1 (5 bases). The CDR3 spans 13 residues. CDR1 is SGDLS, CDR2 YYNGEE, per germline. The V end lost 3 bases, the J end lost 8 bases, and 12 bases lay between the germline ends. As DNA, the CDR3 is TGTGCCAGCAGCGCTGGGGGGTCTTACACCATATATTTT. Translation: CASSAGGSYTIYF.

The rearrangement links TRBV11-2 to TRBJ2-3; 9 bases align to TRBD1. V dropped 5 bases and J dropped 0; count of bases not matched to a gene: 9. The V gene's germline CDR1 is SGHAT and CDR2 FQNNGV. This CDR3 comprises 17 residues. In DNA form, the CDR3 reads TGTGCCAGCAGCACCCGGGACAGGGTATCGAGCACAGATACGCAGTATTTT. This gives the protein CASSTRDRVSSTDTQYF.

This clone came up many times. V usage is TRBV19 and J usage is TRBJ2-7, with no clear D. The CDR3 is 14 amino acids. Germline loops: CDR1 LNHDA, CDR2 SQIVND (reference sequence). Trimming cost V 1 base and J 2 bases, with 9 bases left between them. The CDR3, as DNA: TGTGCCAGTAGTATAGCAGCAGGAACCTACGAGCAGTACTTC. This codes for CASSIAAGTYEQYF.

The CDR3 nucleotides are TGTGCCAGCAGCGAGGGGTCAGACTCTGGAAACACCATATATTTT. It encodes CASSEGSDSGNTIYF. This rearrangement joins TRBV9 to TRBJ1-3; D possibly corresponds to TRBD1 (5 bases). The CDR3 has 15 residues. The germline V gene has CDR1 SGDLS and CDR2 YYNGEE. Between the trimmed V and J ends, which lost 3 bases and 0 bases, there was a span of 10 bases.

The chain combines TRBV4-1 with TRBJ1-2; 7 bases fit TRBD1. Germline-derived CDR1 and CDR2 are MGHRA and YSYEKL. J lost 4 bases, V lost 0 bases, and 5 bases had no gene match. The CDR3 totals 15 residues. The CDR3 reads CASSQDSGTVYGYTF. CDR3 bases: TGCGCCAGCAGCCAAGATAGCGGGACAGTCTATGGCTACACCTTC.

A word on this clone: Within the sample, other DNA sequences also encode this same CDR3. V gene TRBV4-1 combines with J gene TRBJ2-1; no firm D call. Per the germline V gene, CDR1 is MGHRA and CDR2 is YSYEKL. V was shortened by 1 base and J by 0 bases, with 10 bases between the two germline ends. The CDR3 totals 16 residues. The CDR3 region has the DNA TGCGCCAGCAGCCAAGTAGACATCATCTCCTACAATGAGCAGTTCTTC. Translation: CASSQVDIISYNEQFF.

As concerns this clone: Other nucleotide sequences in the sample specify the same CDR3. The chain joins TRBV6-2 or TRBV6-3 to TRBJ1-1; the match to TRBD1 covers 7 bases. The CDR3 has 13 amino acids. Germline lookup yields CDR1 MNHEY and CDR2 SVGEGT. V dropped 5 bases and J dropped 1; count of bases not matched to a gene: 1. The CDR3 nucleotides read TGTGCCAGCAGTCGGGACAGGAACACTGAAGCTTTCTTT. Its translation is CASSRDRNTEAFF.

CDR3 in amino acids: CASSEAGGFRQPQHF. The CDR3 DNA reads TGTGCCAGCAGTGAAGCAGGGGGCTTTAGGCAGCCCCAGCATTTT. The chain uses TRBV6-1 and TRBJ1-5, with 7 bases aligning to TRBD1. CDR1 MNHNS and CDR2 SASEGT come from the germline V gene. J lost 7 bases, V lost 0 bases, and 6 bases had no gene match. The CDR3 extends over 15 amino acids.

In this sample, this clone turned up once. The chain joins TRBV7-2 to TRBJ1-2; weak D call: TRBD1 (5 bases). The CDR3 runs 13 residues. The V end lost 1 base, the J end lost 13 bases, and 16 bases lay between the germline ends. Germline V gene data show CDR1 as SGHTA and CDR2 as FQGNSA. DNA for the CDR3: TGTGCCAGCAGCTTAGGATCTGTTGGGGGGACCACCTTC. Translation gives CASSLGSVGGTTF.

The chain's CDR3 is CASSSAGTRGEQYF. DNA for the CDR3: TGTGCCAGCAGCTCAGCGGGGACGCGGGGCGAGCAGTACTTC. The gene calls are TRBV7-9 and TRBJ2-7; 7 bases map to TRBD2. In germline, CDR1 is SEHNR, CDR2 FQNEAQ (reference sequence). The V and J ends lost 4 bases and 6 bases, in that order; junction bases with no gene match: 9. This CDR3 contains 14 residues.

The chain couples TRBV5-1 to TRBJ1-1; D gene ambiguous. There are 14 residues in the CDR3. The germline V gene encodes CDR1 SGHRS and CDR2 YFSETQ. With 1 base removed from V and 0 bases from J, the gap between germline ends came to 7 bases. CDR3 sequence reads: CASSLSALNTEAFF. The DNA for the CDR3 is TGCGCCAGCAGCTTGTCTGCGTTGAACACTGAAGCTTTCTTT.

CDR3 sequence (DNA): TGTGCCACCCAGAAGGAACAGGGAAGCAATCAGCCCCAGCATTTT. It yields the protein CATQKEQGSNQPQHF. The chain joins TRBV2 to TRBJ1-5; D may be TRBD1 (6 bases). This CDR3 has 15 amino acids. The V and J ends lost 10 bases and 1 base respectively, with 17 bases between them. The germline V gene has CDR1 SNHLY and CDR2 FYNNEI.

The chain employs TRBV5-6 and TRBJ1-1, with 8 positions matching TRBD1. V lost 1 base, J lost 6 bases, and 11 bases stayed unmatched. The CDR3 extends over 16 amino acids. Germline V gene data show CDR1 as SGHDT and CDR2 as YYEEEE. The CDR3 reads CASSLLAGGAIPEAFF. In DNA, the CDR3 is TGTGCCAGCAGCTTGCTGGCAGGGGGCGCGATTCCTGAAGCTTTCTTT.

This clone was detected once. The chain has TRBV16 and TRBJ1-1; D may be TRBD1 (5 bases). Per germline, CDR1 KGHSY and CDR2 FQNENV. Trimming took off 0 bases at V and 5 bases at J, with 22 bases between the two ends. The CDR3 has 18 amino acids. The CDR3 loop is CASSQSAPTWQGGTEAFF. CDR3 nucleotide sequence: TGTGCCAGCAGCCAATCGGCACCCACGTGGCAGGGAGGGACTGAAGCTTTCTTT.

In nucleotides, the CDR3 is TGTGCCTGGAGTGAGGAGGACAGAGTTAAATCCTACGAGCAGTACTTC. As protein: CAWSEEDRVKSYEQYF. J is TRBJ2-7 and V is TRBV30; possible D gene TRBD1, 6 bases. This CDR3 contains 16 residues. Germline V gives CDR1 GTSNPN, CDR2 SVGIG (reference sequence). Deletions cut 1 base from V and 1 base from J, with 17 bases between.

V is TRBV5-1 and J is TRBJ2-1, with TRBD2 matching over 14 bases. From germline, CDR1 is SGHRS and CDR2 YFSETQ. This CDR3 region has 17 residues. J was trimmed by 2 bases and V by 3 bases; bases with no gene match: 4. DNA for the CDR3: TGCGCCAGCAGCTCCGGGACTAGCGGGGGACCCTACAATGAGCAGTTCTTC. As protein: CASSSGTSGGPYNEQFF.

The chain uses TRBV2 and TRBJ1-5; 7 nucleotides match TRBD1. Germline CDR1 reads SNHLY; CDR2 reads FYNNEI. The trim removed 7 bases at V and 3 bases at J, leaving 6 bases unmatched. The CDR3 is 14 amino acids. As DNA, the CDR3 is TGTGCCAGCATGAGTAGGGGGCACAATCAGCCCCAGCATTTT. As protein: CASMSRGHNQPQHF.

The table lists this clone with a few counts. The rearrangement uses TRBV18 and TRBJ1-1; 9 bases map to TRBD1. Germline-derived CDR1 and CDR2 are KGHSH and LQKENI. The CDR3 has 15 residues. V was clipped by 2 bases and J by 6 bases; unmatched bases: 7. The CDR3 here is CASSPRTGAFAEAFF. The CDR3 DNA reads TGTGCCAGCTCACCAAGGACAGGGGCATTTGCTGAAGCTTTCTTT.

The chain couples TRBV7-9 to TRBJ1-4, with 9 bases identical to TRBD1. The length of the CDR3 is 14 residues. Trimming at V came to 3 bases and at J to 5 bases, leaving 1 base not matched to a gene. Germline V lookup: CDR1 SEHNR, CDR2 FQNEAQ (reference sequence). CDR3 sequence: CASSFGQGNEKLFF. The CDR3 nucleotides are TGTGCCAGCAGCTTCGGACAGGGGAATGAAAAACTGTTTTTT.